This T cell receptor beta chain was sequenced for a study of T cells in Graves' hyperthyroidism and ophthalmopathy. Study-wide context: It was at initial diagnosis, before any treatment, that peripheral blood was collected.

This CDR3 is 12 amino acids long. CDR1 DFQATT and CDR2 SNEGSKA come from the germline V gene (reference sequence). Trimming cost V 3 bases and J 0 bases, with 5 bases left between them. Amplification of TCR beta CDR3 regions used RNA as the template. Initially, a first-round RT-PCR of the TCR CDR3 employed the HTBI primer set. A single record per CDR3 protein comes from TCRdb applying MiXCR to the multiplex PCR reads. The profile shows some 400,000 distinct CDR3 sequences, 15% to 20% of them singletons. This clonotype was seen ten or more times. For the diagnoses, clinical symptoms, serum thyroxine and TRAb, thyroid ultrasound and orbital computed tomography were used.

The genes are TRBV20-1 and TRBJ2-5; no firm D call. Sequenced input: blood. This TCR came from a woman under 30 with Graves' hyperthyroidism. The CDR3 spells CSASRYQETQYF. The CDR3 nucleotides read TGCAGTGCTAGCCGGTACCAAGAGACCCAGTACTTC.